Below, 18 T cell receptor beta chains from the same sample are listed, as sequenced in a study of T cell responses to AZD1222 COVID-19 vaccine. Produced via immunoSEQ multiplex PCR; TCRdb's table is partial and in-frame only. The sample yields about 140,000 clones, almost 95% seen once. The material sequenced was peripheral blood, taken on day 0 of AZD1222 vaccination. The receptor source for this set is an adult in good health.

The chain has TRBV6-5 and TRBJ2-1; 10 bases are shared with TRBD1. Trimming removed 2 bases from V and 9 bases from J; junction bases left unmatched: 7. The CDR3 runs 15 residues. CDR1 is MNHEY, CDR2 SVGAGI, per germline. The CDR3 DNA reads TGTGCCAGCAGTTACGCGGACAGGGGGAGAGGTGAGCAGTTCTTC. Its translation is CASSYADRGRGEQFF.

The chain is built from TRBV23-1 and TRBJ1-5, with 9 bases lining up with TRBD1. TRBV23-1 is an ORF for which the function is uncertain. The CDR3 runs 16 residues. Unmatched junction bases numbered 6, after V lost 2 bases and J lost 4 bases. CDR3 DNA: TGCGCCAGCAGTCAACCCCGACAGGGGGGGAATCAGCCCCAGCATTTT. Its translation: CASSQPRQGGNQPQHF.

The rearrangement joins TRBV27 to TRBJ2-2; possible D gene TRBD1, 6 bases. The V end lost 3 bases, the J end lost 3 bases, and 17 bases lay between the germline ends. CDR3 length: 17 residues. Germline assignment: CDR1 MNHEY and CDR2 SMNVEV (reference sequence). CDR3 amino acids: CASSLGRQVFDTGELFF. CDR3 sequence (DNA): TGTGCCAGCAGTTTGGGAAGACAGGTCTTTGACACCGGGGAGCTGTTTTTT.

J is TRBJ2-1 and V is TRBV27, with 8 bases identical to TRBD2. The CDR3 consists of 17 residues. V trimming: 5 bases; J trimming: 3 bases; junction bases outside the gene matches: 12. Per germline, CDR1 MNHEY and CDR2 SMNVEV (reference sequence). CDR3 sequence reads: CASSPLGQRENYNEQFF. The CDR3 DNA is TGTGCCAGCAGTCCTCTTGGCCAGCGGGAGAACTACAATGAGCAGTTCTTC.

This clone came up once. The gene calls are TRBV5-1 and TRBJ1-1; possibly TRBD1 for D (6 bases). The germline V gene has CDR1 SGHRS and CDR2 YFSETQ. V lost 0 bases to trimming and J lost 1 base, with 7 bases between them. The CDR3 is 14 residues long. The CDR3 DNA follows: TGCGCCAGCAGCTTGGGGACAGCGAACACTGAAGCTTTCTTT. Translation: CASSLGTANTEAFF.

The chain couples TRBV5-1 to TRBJ2-3, with TRBD2 matching over 8 bases. After removal of 4 bases from V and 5 bases from J, the junction contained 6 bases not matched to a gene. CDR1 and CDR2 (germline): SGHRS, YFSETQ. The CDR3 consists of 14 residues. The CDR3 protein is CASSPTAGGDTQYF. Written as DNA, the CDR3 is TGCGCCAGCAGCCCCACTGCGGGGGGAGATACGCAGTATTTT.

Here the CDR3 DNA reads TGTGCCAGCAGAAGAGCGCAGGGGGCAGAAGCTTTCTTT. Translated, it gives CASRRAQGAEAFF. The genes are TRBV6-5 and TRBJ1-1, with TRBD1 matching over 8 bases. CDR3 length: 13 amino acids. Per germline, CDR1 MNHEY and CDR2 SVGAGI. V trimming: 6 bases; J trimming: 8 bases; junction bases outside the gene matches: 8.

The V call is TRBV10-3, the J call TRBJ1-1; D remains ambiguous. Germline V gene sequence: CDR1 ENHRY, CDR2 SYGVKD. V lost 9 bases and J 6 bases, leaving 17 bases between the germline ends. CDR3 size: 13 residues. CDR3 region: CAMKWAEDSEAFF. For the CDR3, the DNA is TGTGCCATGAAATGGGCCGAGGATTCTGAAGCTTTCTTT.

V gene TRBV7-8 combines with J gene TRBJ2-3; TRBD1 matches at 9 bases. The CDR3 is 15 amino acids. Unmatched junction bases numbered 4, after V lost 2 bases and J lost 4 bases. Germline V gives CDR1 SGHVS, CDR2 FQNEAQ. The CDR3 sequence is CASSLNRGPADTQYF. The CDR3 region has the DNA TGTGCCAGCAGCTTAAACAGGGGGCCCGCAGATACGCAGTATTTT.

The chain couples TRBV18 to TRBJ2-1; D gene ambiguous. Trimming cost V 1 base and J 8 bases, with 6 bases left between them. CDR3 size: 12 residues. Germline loops: CDR1 KGHSH, CDR2 LQKENI. In DNA form, the CDR3 reads TGTGCCAGCTCACCACGTCGGGATGAGCAGTTCTTC. The encoded protein is CASSPRRDEQFF.

This clone was seen once. The V call is TRBV2, the J call TRBJ2-1, with TRBD1 identical over 7 bases. V was pared by 6 bases and J by 10 bases, with 12 bases of the junction left unmatched. This CDR3 spans 14 amino acids. Germline V CDR1 and CDR2: SNHLY, FYNNEI. The CDR3 nucleotides are TGTGCCAGCAGACCCGACCCCGACAGGGAGGAGCAGTTCTTC. Translating gives CASRPDPDREEQFF.

The chain links TRBV7-2 to TRBJ2-5; D remains ambiguous. The CDR3 length is 13 residues. Germline V CDR1 and CDR2: SGHTA, FQGNSA. Trimming removed 5 bases at V and 2 bases at J, with 9 bases between. For the CDR3, the DNA is TGTGCCAGCAGCCGAGGTTTGCAAGAGACCCAGTACTTC. As protein: CASSRGLQETQYF.

The chain combines TRBV5-1 with TRBJ2-7; D unresolved. The CDR3 spans 13 residues. Germline V gives CDR1 SGHRS, CDR2 YFSETQ. V dropped 0 bases and J dropped 4 bases, with 8 bases sitting between them. In DNA form, the CDR3 reads TGCGCCAGCAGCTTGGTAGGTAGTTACGAGCAGTACTTC. It encodes CASSLVGSYEQYF.

The chain has TRBV7-9 and TRBJ1-2; a weak D match, TRBD1 (5 bases). Germline CDR1 is SEHNR and CDR2 is FQNEAQ (reference sequence). The CDR3 length is 12 residues. The germline V and J ends were trimmed by 5 bases and 4 bases, with 8 bases remaining between them. The CDR3 nucleotides read TGTGCCAGCAGCGAGGGACTCTATGGCTACACCTTC. Amino acid sequence: CASSEGLYGYTF.

The chain combines TRBV6-5 with TRBJ1-1; D remains unclear. Trimming removed 6 bases from V and 1 base from J, with 9 bases in between. The CDR3 has 13 residues. Germline V gives CDR1 MNHEY, CDR2 SVGAGI. The CDR3 nucleotides are TGTGCCAGCAGCCAGAAGGAGAACACTGAAGCTTTCTTT. As protein: CASSQKENTEAFF.

The rearrangement uses TRBV13 and TRBJ2-5; weak D call: TRBD2 (6 bases). Trimming removed 4 bases at V and 0 bases at J, with 9 bases between. Germline V CDR1 and CDR2: PRHDT, FYEKMQ (reference sequence). CDR3 length: 14 amino acids. CDR3 protein: CASSSRDYQETQYF. For the CDR3, the DNA is TGTGCCAGCAGCTCACGGGACTACCAAGAGACCCAGTACTTC.

The rearrangement joins TRBV6-1 to TRBJ2-7, with no clear D. The V end lost 2 bases, the J end lost 3 bases, and 14 bases lay between the germline ends. Germline loops: CDR1 MNHNS, CDR2 SASEGT. The CDR3 runs 15 residues. Here the CDR3 DNA reads TGTGCCAGCAGTGAATTTCATGGCACCTACTACGAGCAGTACTTC. This codes for CASSEFHGTYYEQYF.

This clone was seen a handful of times. The chain is built from TRBV7-9 and TRBJ2-5; TRBD2 aligns across 7 bases. V shed 5 bases and J 4 bases; nucleotides not matched to a gene: 10. Germline loops: CDR1 SEHNR, CDR2 FQNEAQ (reference sequence). The CDR3 is 15 residues long. Here the CDR3 reads CASSPINGGRETQYF. CDR3 DNA: TGTGCCAGCAGCCCCATCAACGGGGGGAGAGAGACCCAGTACTTC.